These T cell receptor beta chains were read from a single sample in a study of shared clonotypes between healthy human individuals. Sequencing used immunoSEQ multiplex PCR; TCRdb keeps in-frame clones, though not all of them. There are about 2 million clones in the sample; roughly 96% occur only once, and approximately 0.13% lies in the top ten. The sample consisted of naive CD4+ T cells sorted from blood. Source of these receptors: a man younger than 30 in good health. Each CDR3 is given with its conserved first and last residue. A D gene is named only where the DNA matches it firmly. Clone sizes are given selectively: once, few, many, or a class where the clone is expanded.

size: NA
V: TRBV18
J: TRBJ2-5
D: NA
CDR3: CASSPTEYQETQYF
DNA: TGTGCCAGCTCACCCACAGAGTACCAAGAGACCCAGTACTTC

size: once
V: TRBV7-6
J: TRBJ1-4
D: NA
CDR3: CASSWTANEKLFF
DNA: TGTGCCAGCAGCTGGACAGCTAATGAAAAACTGTTTTTT

size: NA
V: TRBV5-1
J: TRBJ1-5
D: NA
CDR3: CASSLGPERGQPQHF
DNA: TGCGCCAGCAGCTTGGGGCCGGAACGGGGTCAGCCCCAGCATTTT

size: NA
V: TRBV5-1
J: TRBJ2-5
D: TRBD2
CDR3: CASRKTTSALQETQYF
DNA: TGCGCCAGCAGAAAGACGACTAGCGCCCTGCAAGAGACCCAGTACTTC

size: NA
V: TRBV4-1
J: TRBJ1-5
D: NA
CDR3: CASSRQTGSGQPQHF
DNA: TGCGCCAGCAGCCGACAAACAGGGTCAGGTCAGCCCCAGCATTTT

size: NA
V: TRBV27
J: TRBJ2-7
D: NA
CDR3: CASSLKGPYEQYF
DNA: TGTGCCAGCAGTTTAAAGGGCCCTTACGAGCAGTACTTC

size: once
V: TRBV5-1
J: TRBJ1-1
D: TRBD1
CDR3: CASSSRQGNTEAFF
DNA: TGCGCCAGCAGCTCTAGACAGGGGAACACTGAAGCTTTCTTT

size: NA
V: TRBV5-1
J: TRBJ1-6
D: NA
CDR3: CASSKSSYNSPLHF
DNA: TGCGCCAGCAGCAAAAGTTCCTATAATTCACCCCTCCACTTT

size: NA
V: TRBV5-8
J: TRBJ2-7
D: NA
CDR3: CASSPRTIRSYEQYF
DNA: TGTGCCAGCAGCCCAAGGACAATCCGCTCCTACGAGCAGTACTTC

size: once
V: TRBV19
J: TRBJ1-1
D: NA
CDR3: CASIASPGNTEAFF
DNA: TGTGCCAGTATAGCTTCACCTGGGAACACTGAAGCTTTCTTT

size: once
V: TRBV4-1
J: TRBJ2-7
D: TRBD2
CDR3: CASSQGRLAGVGEQYF
DNA: TGCGCCAGCAGCCAAGGGAGACTAGCGGGAGTTGGGGAGCAGTACTTC

size: NA
V: TRBV6-5
J: TRBJ1-1
D: NA
CDR3: CASSYNSGTLGKAFF
DNA: TGTGCCAGCAGTTACAATTCCGGGACACTGGGGAAAGCTTTCTTT

size: NA
V: TRBV7-8
J: TRBJ1-1
D: NA
CDR3: CASSFDRPGAEAFF
DNA: TGTGCCAGCAGCTTTGACAGGCCTGGCGCTGAAGCTTTCTTT

size: once
V: TRBV11-2
J: TRBJ1-1
D: NA
CDR3: CASSLGRARSNTEAFF
DNA: TGTGCCAGCAGCTTGGGCAGGGCAAGGTCGAACACTGAAGCTTTCTTT

size: NA
V: TRBV5-4
J: TRBJ1-2
D: NA
CDR3: CASSLDPGSRGYTF
DNA: TGTGCCAGCAGCTTGGATCCGGGAAGTCGGGGCTACACCTTC

size: NA
V: TRBV30
J: TRBJ2-5
D: NA
CDR3: CAWTEGWYQETQYF
DNA: TGTGCCTGGACCGAGGGGTGGTACCAAGAGACCCAGTACTTC

size: once
V: TRBV14
J: TRBJ1-1
D: NA
CDR3: CASSLDWTEAFF
DNA: TGTGCCAGCAGCCTAGATTGGACTGAAGCTTTCTTT

size: NA
V: TRBV7-2
J: TRBJ1-5
D: NA
CDR3: CASSKFGDSNQPQHF
DNA: TGTGCCAGCAGCAAATTCGGGGATAGCAATCAGCCCCAGCATTTT

size: NA
V: TRBV30
J: TRBJ2-5
D: NA
CDR3: CAWSVQRQIQETQYF
DNA: TGTGCCTGGAGTGTACAGCGCCAAATCCAAGAGACCCAGTACTTC

size: NA
V: TRBV27
J: TRBJ2-3
D: NA
CDR3: CASSRDGLITDTQYF
DNA: TGTGCCAGCAGTCGGGACGGACTAATCACAGATACGCAGTATTTT

size: NA
V: TRBV6-1
J: TRBJ1-4
D: TRBD1
CDR3: CASTLTGGSNEKLFF
DNA: TGTGCCAGCACCCTAACAGGGGGCTCTAATGAAAAACTGTTTTTT

size: NA
V: TRBV5-1
J: TRBJ2-3
D: TRBD2
CDR3: CASSTGLAGNTDTQYF
DNA: TGCGCCAGCAGTACAGGGCTAGCGGGGAACACAGATACGCAGTATTTT

size: NA
V: TRBV6-5
J: TRBJ1-2
D: NA
CDR3: CASSRGRDGYTF
DNA: TGTGCCAGCAGCCGCGGTAGGGATGGCTACACCTTC

size: NA
V: TRBV5-4
J: TRBJ1-1
D: TRBD1
CDR3: CASSPGQGTEAFF
DNA: TGTGCCAGCAGCCCTGGACAGGGGACTGAAGCTTTCTTT

size: NA
V: TRBV6-5
J: TRBJ1-2
D: NA
CDR3: CASSAWDVGYTF
DNA: TGTGCCAGCAGCGCTTGGGATGTTGGCTACACCTTC

size: NA
V: TRBV6-1
J: TRBJ2-1
D: NA
CDR3: CASLPGRHNEQFF
DNA: TGTGCCAGCCTACCGGGACGCCACAATGAGCAGTTCTTC

size: NA
V: TRBV7-2
J: TRBJ2-2
D: NA
CDR3: CASSDSPSPNTGELFF
DNA: TGTGCCAGCAGCGACTCTCCGAGTCCTAACACCGGGGAGCTGTTTTTT

size: NA
V: TRBV18
J: TRBJ2-5
D: NA
CDR3: CASSPSAVETQYF
DNA: TGTGCCAGCTCACCAAGTGCAGTCGAGACCCAGTACTTC

size: NA
V: TRBV27
J: TRBJ1-3
D: NA
CDR3: CASSSGPGNTIYF
DNA: TGTGCCAGCAGTTCAGGACCTGGAAACACCATATATTTT

size: NA
V: TRBV11-2
J: TRBJ2-5
D: NA
CDR3: CASSLMTGMSETQYF
DNA: TGTGCCAGCAGCTTAATGACCGGGATGTCGGAGACCCAGTACTTC

size: NA
V: TRBV18
J: TRBJ2-3
D: NA
CDR3: CASSLSSTDTQYF
DNA: TGTGCCAGCTCACTGAGTAGCACAGATACGCAGTATTTT

size: NA
V: TRBV6-5
J: TRBJ1-1
D: NA
CDR3: CASSRQVKTEAFF
DNA: TGTGCCAGCAGTCGACAGGTCAAGACTGAAGCTTTCTTT

size: NA
V: TRBV27
J: TRBJ1-2
D: TRBD1
CDR3: CASSLSIGQGARGYTF
DNA: TGTGCCAGCAGTTTATCTATTGGGCAGGGGGCGCGGGGCTACACCTTC

size: once
V: TRBV6-1
J: TRBJ1-4
D: NA
CDR3: CASSAHRVANEKLFF
DNA: TGTGCCAGCAGTGCCCACAGGGTTGCTAATGAAAAACTGTTTTTT

size: NA
V: TRBV7-9
J: TRBJ1-6
D: NA
CDR3: CASSRPGGNSPLHF
DNA: TGTGCCAGCAGCCGACCAGGAGGTAATTCACCCCTCCACTTT

size: NA
V: TRBV7-9
J: TRBJ2-1
D: NA
CDR3: CASTTSRTSYNEQFF
DNA: TGTGCCAGCACGACTTCTAGAACAAGTTACAATGAGCAGTTCTTC

size: NA
V: TRBV28
J: TRBJ2-1
D: TRBD2
CDR3: CASSESGGRLNEQFF
DNA: TGTGCCAGCAGTGAGAGCGGGGGGAGACTCAATGAGCAGTTCTTC

size: NA
V: TRBV4-1
J: TRBJ1-1
D: NA
CDR3: CASSQESVFGGLNTEAFF
DNA: TGCGCCAGCAGCCAAGAGTCTGTCTTTGGGGGATTGAACACTGAAGCTTTCTTT

size: NA
V: TRBV20-1
J: TRBJ2-5
D: NA
CDR3: CSAGVQETQYF
DNA: TGCAGTGCTGGGGTCCAAGAGACCCAGTACTTC